Shown below are 8 T cell receptor beta chains from a single sample sequenced in a study of spatial heterogeneity in lung cancer. Described time point: sample taken at primary tumor resection. Material for sequencing was whole RNA from tumor, nontumor lung or frozen PBMC, left unsorted. TCRdb re-called the 5' RACE reads through MiXCR, storing one row per CDR3 protein. The table shows approximately 11,000 distinct CDR3 sequences, with around 6.6% occurring only once. Source: PBMCs, taken at surgery. These receptors were taken from a male donor with early-stage non-small cell lung cancer.

There are many counts of this clonotype. In a library made to pick up alpha chains, this beta chain is a stray read with a size that means little. The genes are TRBV29-1 and TRBJ2-2, with D tentatively TRBD1 or TRBD2 (5 bases each). The CDR3 runs 15 residues. CDR1 and CDR2 from the germline V gene are SQVTM and ANQGSEA. Deletions cut 7 bases from V and 4 bases from J, with 19 bases between. CDR3 sequence (DNA): TGCAGCGCCAGCCTAGGGACCACGAGCACCGGGGAGCTGTTTTTT. Amino acids: CSASLGTTSTGELFF.

Relative to its sample, this clonotype is medium-sized. Because this beta chain is a stray read in a library intended to capture alpha chains, its abundance should not be given much weight. V is TRBV3-1 and J is TRBJ2-3; a weak D match, TRBD1 (5 bases). From germline, CDR1 is LGHDT and CDR2 YNNKEL (reference sequence). V was clipped by 4 bases and J by 3 bases, with 14 bases between them. CDR3 length equals 15 residues. The CDR3 DNA is TGTGCCAGCAGCCCCAGGGCTATAGGAACAGATACGCAGTATTTT. This sequence encodes CASSPRAIGTDTQYF.

This clonotype was seen repeatedly, ten times or more. With the library built for alpha chains, this beta chain is off target and its frequency is not meaningful. The chain combines TRBV10-3 with TRBJ2-1, with 11 bases matching TRBD2. This CDR3 is built from 14 residues. Germline trimming cut 10 bases from V and 4 bases from J; bases unmatched to any gene: 6. CDR1 ENHRY and CDR2 SYGVKD come from the germline V gene. The CDR3 sequence is CATRTSGPYNEQFF. The CDR3 DNA reads as TGTGCCACAAGGACTAGCGGGCCTTACAATGAGCAGTTCTTC.

The table lists this clonotype with many counts. This beta chain is an off-target read within a library intended for alpha chains, so its frequency means little. This chain joins TRBV20-1 and TRBJ2-5; maybe TRBD2 (6 bases). Trimming shortened V by 6 bases and J by 4 bases, and 18 bases separated the two germline ends. CDR1 DFQATT and CDR2 SNEGSKA come from the germline V gene (reference sequence). This CDR3 has 14 residues. CDR3 sequence: CSAPLGTRGETQYF. CDR3 nucleotide sequence: TGCAGTGCCCCGCTAGGGACGCGGGGAGAGACCCAGTACTTC.

This clonotype is labeled medium-sized. For a library built for alpha chains, this beta chain is a stray read; little rests on its size. The V gene is TRBV11-1, the J gene TRBJ1-1, with 10 bases that match TRBD1. Trimming removed 5 bases from V and 7 bases from J; junction bases left unmatched: 4. Germline assignment: CDR1 SGHAT and CDR2 FQDESV (reference sequence). This CDR3 spans 13 amino acids. In DNA, the CDR3 is TGTGCCAGCAGCACGGACAGGGGGATTGAAGCTTTCTTT. This codes for CASSTDRGIEAFF.

This clonotype occurred many times. The library was designed around alpha chains, so this beta chain is a stray read whose abundance carries little weight. The chain carries TRBV20-1 and TRBJ1-5, with D possibly being TRBD1 (5 bases). The CDR3 loop spans 13 amino acids. Trimming left V 0 bases short and J 7 bases short, with 10 bases between. Germline V gives CDR1 DFQATT, CDR2 SNEGSKA (reference sequence). CDR3 nucleotides: TGCAGTGCTAGAGAAGGGGCGAGCCAGCCCCAGCATTTT. Translating gives CSAREGASQPQHF.

This clonotype was found many times. This beta chain turned up in a library designed for alpha chains; as an off-target read, its abundance says little. The chain combines TRBV18 with TRBJ2-6; TRBD2 is a possible D gene (6 bases). V was clipped by 0 bases and J by 0 bases, with 6 bases between them. This CDR3 is 16 amino acids long. CDR1 is KGHSH and CDR2 is LQKENI in the germline V gene. The CDR3 region has the DNA TGTGCCAGCTCACCACCTAGCGGCTCTGGGGCCAACGTCCTGACTTTC. Translated, it gives CASSPPSGSGANVLTF.

This clonotype was recorded many times. This beta chain slipped into a library made for alpha chains as a stray read, so its size is not meaningful. J is TRBJ1-2 and V is TRBV4-3, with TRBD1 matching 7 bases. The germline V gene has CDR1 LGHNA and CDR2 YSLEER. V lost 4 bases and J lost 6; bases outside the gene matches: 11. The CDR3 has 15 amino acids. The CDR3 nucleotides read TGCGCCAGCAGCCGGGGGACAGCCTCGCCGGATGGCTACACCTTC. Translation: CASSRGTASPDGYTF.